This record looks at one T cell receptor (beta chain) sequence and its context. The source of the sample is a study of blood T cell repertoires in COVID-19. About the research overall: COVID-19 samples, acute and convalescent, were from the United States, Italy and Spain. T cells, B-cell-depleted T cells, or PBMCs provided the cDNA or gDNA that served as material.

This CDR3 has 13 amino acids. The germline V gene encodes CDR1 MNHEY and CDR2 SMNVEV (reference sequence). Trimming shortened V by 7 bases and J by 2 bases, and 10 bases separated the two germline ends. Authors' data handling: Reference gene primer amplification in the assay estimated nucleated cell counts. This table comes from immunoSEQ multiplex PCR, and its TCRdb copy is limited to in-frame clones, with some not included. That table supplies the V and J calls and clone size; D and trimming were determined from the DNA. The table has tens of thousands of clones, less than 90% seen once. The sequenced material came from peripheral blood. This chain joins TRBV27 and TRBJ2-3; possible D gene TRBD2, 5 bases. This clonotype was sampled from a human donor in a cohort sampled during active COVID-19. CDR3 amino acids: CASTDWITDTQYF. The CDR3 DNA sequence: TGTGCCAGCACGGACTGGATCACAGATACGCAGTATTTT.